Given below is one T cell receptor beta chain in context. Original data processing: Nucleated cell counts were estimated from reference gene primer amplification. This table comes from immunoSEQ multiplex PCR, and its TCRdb copy is limited to in-frame clones, with some not included. D and trimming were read from the DNA, whereas the V and J calls and clone size are those reported in that table. The data show about 45,000 clones, with 82% seen just once and over 12% held by the top ten. This sample was taken from a study of blood T cell repertoires in COVID-19. Study overall: The origin of the acute and convalescent COVID-19 samples was the United States, Italy and Spain. The cDNA or gDNA used as material had been derived from T cells, B-cell-depleted T cells, or PBMCs.

This receptor was taken from a human donor in a cohort sampled during active COVID-19. The sequenced sample was peripheral blood.

The CDR3 sequence is CASSETGGDNEQFF. The CDR3 DNA reads TGTGCCAGCAGTGAGACAGGGGGAGACAATGAGCAGTTCTTC. The chain joins TRBV25-1 to TRBJ2-1; 9 bases fit TRBD1. The J segment lost 5 bases and the V segment lost 3 bases, leaving 2 bases of the junction unmatched. In germline, CDR1 is MGHDK, CDR2 SYGVNS. The CDR3 is 14 residues long.